Listed below are T cell receptor beta chains from one sample, sequenced in a study of CD8 T cells in Susac syndrome. TCRdb ran MiXCR on the immunoSEQ multiplex PCR reads and lists one entry per CDR3 protein. The repertoire has approximately 170,000 distinct CDR3 sequences, approximately 94% of them found once; the top ten carry roughly 0.1%. The source material was CD4+ T cells from PBMCs. The receptors were sampled from a human donor with multiple sclerosis. Each CDR3 is given with its conserved first and last residue. The D gene is left open where the match is weak. The size entry is marked missing in some rows and otherwise reads once, few, many or a size class.

j_call v_call clone_size d_call cdr3_aa cdr3_nt
TRBJ2-1 TRBV12-3/TRBV12-4 - TRBD1 CASSPGTGNQFF TGTGCCAGCAGTCCGGGGACAGGCAATCAGTTCTTC
TRBJ2-7 TRBV12-3/TRBV12-4 - TRBD1 CASRRTGTGASYEQYF TGTGCCAGCAGGAGGACCGGGACAGGGGCCTCCTACGAGCAGTACTTC
TRBJ2-2 TRBV3-1 once TRBD2 CASSYGTRIQNTGELFF TGTGCCAGCAGCTACGGGACTAGAATCCAGAACACCGGGGAGCTGTTTTTT
TRBJ2-2 TRBV4-1 - - CASSQDVPAVRRWYTGELFF TGCGCCAGCAGCCAAGATGTTCCCGCGGTTCGGAGGTGGTACACCGGGGAGCTGTTTTTT
TRBJ1-2 TRBV27 - - CASSTRQPGYGYTF TGTGCCAGCAGTACCCGACAACCCGGCTATGGCTACACCTTC
TRBJ1-1 TRBV2 - - CASSLRGVSEAFF TGTGCCAGCTCCTTGCGGGGAGTTAGTGAAGCTTTCTTT
TRBJ2-1 TRBV30 - TRBD2 CAWSVGLAGSNEQFF TGTGCCTGGAGTGTAGGACTAGCAGGATCCAATGAGCAGTTCTTC
TRBJ2-7 TRBV7-2 - - CASRAENYEQYF TGTGCCAGCAGGGCAGAGAACTACGAGCAGTACTTC
TRBJ1-5 TRBV19 - - CASSIYSGFEHQPQHF TGTGCCAGTAGTATATATTCCGGGTTTGAGCATCAGCCCCAGCATTTT
TRBJ2-5 TRBV3-1 - - CASSHETQYF TGTGCCAGCAGCCATGAGACCCAGTACTTC
TRBJ2-7 TRBV10-3 - - CATRTTGGHEQYF TGTGCCACTCGCACGACAGGCGGCCACGAGCAGTACTTC
TRBJ2-1 TRBV6-2/TRBV6-3 few - CASSLRSGLRTYNEQFF TGTGCCAGCAGCTTAAGATCCGGGCTACGGACCTACAATGAGCAGTTCTTC
TRBJ2-7 TRBV28 - TRBD2 CASSYGTTLQYF TGTGCCAGCAGTTACGGGACTACTTTACAGTACTTC
TRBJ2-7 TRBV11-1 - TRBD1 CASRAGTAPAYEQYF TGTGCCAGCAGAGCCGGGACAGCACCGGCCTACGAGCAGTACTTC
TRBJ1-5 TRBV29-1 once - CSVEGGSNQPQHF TGCAGCGTTGAAGGGGGTTCCAATCAGCCCCAGCATTTT
TRBJ1-2 TRBV19 - - CASSVREGANYGYTF TGTGCCAGTAGTGTCCGAGAGGGAGCTAACTATGGCTACACCTTC
TRBJ2-7 TRBV10-3 - TRBD2 CAISESELSLAGEYEQYF TGTGCCATCAGTGAGTCGGAGTTGAGCTTAGCGGGGGAATACGAGCAGTACTTC
TRBJ2-7 TRBV18 - TRBD1 CASSPPSAGGHEQYF TGTGCCAGCTCACCACCATCGGCAGGGGGCCACGAGCAGTACTTC
TRBJ2-5 TRBV6-6 - - CASSYSSWGQETQYF TGTGCCAGCAGTTACTCGTCGTGGGGCCAAGAGACCCAGTACTTC
TRBJ2-2 TRBV3-1 - - CASSQAGPNTGELFF TGTGCCAGCAGCCAAGCGGGACCGAACACCGGGGAGCTGTTTTTT
TRBJ2-5 TRBV11-2 - TRBD2 CASGLGGTRDETQYF TGTGCCAGCGGGCTCGGCGGGACTAGGGACGAGACCCAGTACTTC
TRBJ2-1 TRBV27 - TRBD1 CASSRDRAYNEQFF TGTGCCAGCAGTCGGGACAGGGCCTACAATGAGCAGTTCTTC
TRBJ2-7 TRBV7-2 - - CASSRDPLSYEQYF TGTGCCAGCAGCCGCGACCCCCTCTCCTACGAGCAGTACTTC
TRBJ1-4 TRBV7-2 - - CASSLYSGFYEKLFF TGTGCCAGCAGCCTCTACAGTGGTTTTTATGAAAAACTGTTTTTT
TRBJ1-5 TRBV7-2 once - CASSSSGTQPQHF TGTGCCAGCAGCTCGTCGGGGACCCAGCCCCAGCATTTT
TRBJ2-7 TRBV2 - TRBD1 CASTIDSEGAYF TGTGCCAGCACTATCGACTCAGAGGGGGCGTACTTC
TRBJ2-1 TRBV10-3 - TRBD2 CASKREKASYNEQFF TGTGCCAGCAAGCGGGAGAAGGCGTCCTACAATGAGCAGTTCTTC
TRBJ2-7 TRBV29-1 - - CSIFRGNEQYF TGCAGCATCTTTAGGGGAAACGAGCAGTACTTC